These 30 T cell receptor beta chains were all obtained from the same sample, sequenced in a study of blood T cells in healthy people across ages. A second PCR, run for roughly 6 to 11 cycles, used a sample-barcoded 5' primer plus a J-beta primer mix. In TCRdb, the 5' RACE reads were re-called with MiXCR into one record per CDR3 protein. This table has about 720,000 distinct CDR3 sequences, 20% to 25% appearing once. Sequencing was performed on blood. The source is a man between 65 and 85 years old in good health.

This clonotype was picked up one time. The chain recombines TRBV29-1 with TRBJ1-2; maybe TRBD1 (6 bases). Germline V gene lookup returns CDR1 SQVTM and CDR2 ANQGSEA. Trimming left V 7 bases short and J 4 bases short, with 19 bases between. The CDR3 extends over 14 amino acids. The CDR3 coding sequence is TGCAGCGCCCCGGGACAAGGGGCCGCCTATGGCTACACCTTC. Amino acid sequence: CSAPGQGAAYGYTF.

This chain uses TRBV5-5 with TRBJ1-6; 8 bases align to TRBD1. The J segment lost 7 bases and the V segment lost 1 base, leaving 7 bases of the junction unmatched. CDR3 length: 16 amino acids. In germline, CDR1 is SGHKS, CDR2 YYEKEE (reference sequence). The DNA for the CDR3 is TGTGCCAGCAGCTTGCAGGGGGCAACCGACAATTCACCCCTCCACTTT. It specifies CASSLQGATDNSPLHF.

The genes are TRBV6-5 and TRBJ1-5; D is unresolved. Trimming shortened V by 0 bases and J by 6 bases, and 12 bases separated the two germline ends. Germline values: CDR1 MNHEY, CDR2 SVGAGI. This CDR3 is 15 amino acids long. The CDR3 reads CASSYSGVNTQPQHF. CDR3 nucleotides: TGTGCCAGCAGTTACTCTGGGGTGAATACTCAGCCCCAGCATTTT.

The chain couples TRBV7-9 to TRBJ2-5; 10 bases agree with TRBD2. Germline CDR1 is SEHNR and CDR2 is FQNEAQ (reference sequence). The CDR3 loop spans 13 amino acids. The V gene end was trimmed by 11 bases and the J gene end by 5 bases; junction bases not matched to a gene: 8. The CDR3 DNA sequence: TGTGCCGGCCAGCGGGAGGGCCGGGAGACCCAGTACTTC. This sequence encodes CAGQREGRETQYF. Combining the CDR3 with reference TRBV7-9 and TRBJ2-5 gives the whole variable domain DTGVSQNPRHKITKRGQNVTFRCDPISEHNRLYWYRQTLGQGPEFLTYFQNEAQLEKSRLLSDRFSAERPKGSFSTLEIQRTEQGDSAMYLCAGQREGRETQYFGPGTRLLVL.

This clonotype was recorded many times. V usage is TRBV9 and J usage is TRBJ1-1; D not resolved. The CDR3 contains 13 residues. CDR1 SGDLS and CDR2 YYNGEE come from the germline V gene. The V end lost 2 bases, the J end lost 0 bases, and 5 bases lay between the germline ends. In DNA form, the CDR3 reads TGTGCCAGCAGCGTCGTCATGAACACTGAAGCTTTCTTT. Residues: CASSVVMNTEAFF. The full variable domain, in which reference TRBV9 and TRBJ1-1 provide the parts outside the CDR3, is DSGVTQTPKHLITATGQRVTLRCSPRSGDLSVYWYQQSLDQGLQFLIQYYNGEERAKGNILERFSAQQFPDLHSELNLSSLELGDSALYFCASSVVMNTEAFFGQGTRLTVV.

This clonotype was counted between two and nine times. This chain links TRBV6-5 with TRBJ2-7; 9 positions agree with TRBD2. V was clipped by 7 bases and J by 5 bases; unmatched bases: 6. The CDR3 length is 13 residues. CDR1 is MNHEY and CDR2 is SVGAGI in the germline V gene. CDR3 in amino acids: CASTGLATHEQYF. Here the CDR3 DNA reads TGTGCCAGCACAGGACTAGCGACCCACGAGCAGTACTTC.

The chain uses TRBV20-1 and TRBJ1-5; 8 bases are a match to TRBD1. Germline CDR1 DFQATT, CDR2 SNEGSKA (reference sequence). The CDR3 length is 14 residues. J gave up 4 bases and V 3 bases, and 5 bases lay outside the gene matches. The chain's CDR3 is CSASRGQENQPQHF. The CDR3 DNA follows: TGCAGTGCTAGCAGGGGGCAAGAAAATCAGCCCCAGCATTTT.

This clonotype was picked up many times. The rearrangement uses TRBV5-1 and TRBJ2-6; D unclear. Germline assignment: CDR1 SGHRS and CDR2 YFSETQ. The germline V and J ends were trimmed by 4 bases and 0 bases, with 8 bases remaining between them. CDR3 length: 15 amino acids. The chain's CDR3 is CASSPVLSGANVLTF. CDR3 DNA: TGCGCCAGCAGCCCCGTACTCTCTGGGGCCAACGTCCTGACTTTC.

This clonotype came up a few times. The V and J genes are TRBV4-2 and TRBJ1-2; TRBD1 matches 9 bases. The junction had 6 bases not matched to a gene; V was cut back by 4 bases and J by 0 bases. From germline, CDR1 is LGHNA and CDR2 YNFKEQ. This CDR3 has 16 residues. CDR3 protein: CASSRPGQGANYGYTF. CDR3 DNA: TGTGCCAGCAGCCGACCGGGACAGGGAGCTAACTATGGCTACACCTTC.

V usage is TRBV6-2 or TRBV6-3 and J usage is TRBJ2-1; tentative D call: TRBD2 (6 bases). The end of the DNA fits TRBJ2-7 better, so the J call may be wrong. The CDR3 totals 13 residues. Germline loops: CDR1 MNHEY, CDR2 SVGEGT. The CDR3 reads CASSPTSLYEQYV. In DNA form, the CDR3 reads TGTGCCAGCAGCCCCACTAGCCTTTACGAGCAGTACGTC.

A few counts support this clonotype. The chain has TRBV6-6 and TRBJ1-3, with 9 bases that match TRBD1. Germline V lookup: CDR1 MNHNY, CDR2 SVGAGI (reference sequence). The CDR3 is made up of 16 amino acids. Unmatched junction bases numbered 7, after V lost 5 bases and J lost 2 bases. The CDR3 sequence is CASSTTYRGPGNTIYF. CDR3 DNA: TGTGCCAGCAGTACTACATACAGGGGGCCTGGAAACACCATATATTTT.

There are a few counts of this clonotype. V gene TRBV20-1 combines with J gene TRBJ1-1; D gene ambiguous. From germline, CDR1 is DFQATT and CDR2 SNEGSKA (reference sequence). The CDR3 has 13 residues. V dropped 5 bases and J dropped 0 bases, with 10 bases sitting between them. For the CDR3, the DNA is TGCAGTGCTTCCCCGAACATGAACACTGAAGCTTTCTTT. This sequence encodes CSASPNMNTEAFF.

The chain employs TRBV7-2 and TRBJ2-1, with 8 bases identical to TRBD2. The CDR3 runs to 16 residues. V shed 3 bases and J 0 bases; nucleotides not matched to a gene: 4. CDR1 SGHTA and CDR2 FQGNSA come from the germline V gene. This CDR3 is CASSFGGASSYNEQFF. The CDR3 DNA is TGTGCCAGCAGCTTCGGGGGGGCGAGCTCCTACAATGAGCAGTTCTTC.

The rearrangement joins TRBV29-1 to TRBJ1-2, with D perhaps TRBD1 (5 bases). Germline V lookup: CDR1 SQVTM, CDR2 ANQGSEA. V dropped 4 bases and J dropped 7 bases, with 13 bases sitting between them. The CDR3 covers 12 residues. CDR3 in DNA: TGCAGCGTTGTCTTAGGGGTGATTGGCTACACCTTC. Translating gives CSVVLGVIGYTF.

V and J are TRBV4-1 and TRBJ2-5, with no clear D. The V end lost 0 bases, the J end lost 2 bases, and 10 bases lay between the germline ends. Germline loops: CDR1 MGHRA, CDR2 YSYEKL. The CDR3 consists of 15 residues. DNA for the CDR3: TGCGCCAGCAGCCAAGAGAAGAACAGACAAGAGACCCAGTACTTC. Its protein is CASSQEKNRQETQYF.

This clonotype occurred many times. The rearrangement uses TRBV4-2 and TRBJ2-5; 10 bases are a match to TRBD2. Trimming at V came to 6 bases and at J to 5 bases, leaving 6 bases not matched to a gene. The CDR3 has 14 residues. CDR1 is LGHNA, CDR2 YNFKEQ, per germline. The CDR3 protein is CASRQSGGDETQYF. DNA for the CDR3: TGTGCCAGCAGGCAAAGCGGGGGGGATGAGACCCAGTACTTC.

The chain employs TRBV29-1 and TRBJ2-3; 7 bases fit TRBD1. The J call may be in error: the DNA end matches TRBJ1-5 better. The CDR3 contains 14 residues. The V gene's germline CDR1 is SQVTM and CDR2 ANQGSEA. The CDR3 spells CSAAGGISTDTQHF. The CDR3, as DNA: TGCAGCGCGGCAGGGGGGATAAGCACAGATACGCAGCATTTT.

The chain combines TRBV3-1 with TRBJ2-5, with D possibly matching TRBD2 (6 bases). With 2 bases removed from V and 1 base from J, the gap between germline ends came to 8 bases. CDR1 is LGHDT and CDR2 is YNNKEL in the germline V gene (reference sequence). CDR3 length equals 14 residues. As DNA, the CDR3 is TGTGCCAGCAGCCAACCGGGAGTCCAAGAGACCCAGTACTTC. Amino acids: CASSQPGVQETQYF.

This clonotype has only a few counts. This CDR3 reads CASSSKDRGRGDTQYF. CDR3 sequence (DNA): TGTGCCAGCAGCTCCAAGGACAGGGGGCGAGGAGATACGCAGTATTTT. This chain uses TRBV11-1 with TRBJ2-3, with 11 nucleotides matching TRBD1. CDR3 length equals 16 residues. CDR1 SGHAT and CDR2 FQDESV come from the germline V gene (reference sequence). V gave up 4 bases and J gave up 5 bases; unmatched junction bases: 8.

This clonotype appeared a few times. The chain combines TRBV27 with TRBJ2-4; possible D gene TRBD1, 6 bases. Trimming took 4 bases from V and 0 from J, leaving 13 bases between them. The CDR3 spans 16 residues. Germline assignment: CDR1 MNHEY and CDR2 SMNVEV (reference sequence). This CDR3 reads CASSSIRTEAKNIQYF. DNA for the CDR3: TGTGCCAGCAGTTCCATACGGACAGAAGCCAAAAACATTCAGTACTTC.

This clonotype was found a few times. V gene TRBV24-1 combines with J gene TRBJ1-1, with a weak D call TRBD1 (5 bases). The CDR3 consists of 12 residues. The V gene's germline CDR1 is KGHDR and CDR2 SFDVKD. V lost 4 bases and J lost 4, with 6 bases in between. CDR3 amino acids: CATSEGGTEAFF. The DNA of the CDR3 is TGTGCCACCAGTGAGGGGGGCACTGAAGCTTTCTTT.

Ten or more counts support this clonotype. The gene calls are TRBV3-1 and TRBJ2-1, with D perhaps TRBD2 (5 bases). CDR1 and CDR2 (germline): LGHDT, YNNKEL (reference sequence). The CDR3 length is 11 residues. The V and J ends lost 4 bases and 10 bases respectively, with 8 bases between them. CDR3 nucleotide sequence: TGTGCCAGCAGCCTCGGACTGGAGCAGTTCTTC. It translates to CASSLGLEQFF.

The J gene is TRBJ1-1, the V gene TRBV25-1; tentatively, D is TRBD1 (5 bases). CDR1 MGHDK and CDR2 SYGVNS come from the germline V gene. V was clipped by 1 base and J by 1 base, with 16 bases between them. The CDR3 sequence is 17 residues long. CDR3 sequence reads: CASSESSVWGWNTEAFF. The CDR3 DNA reads as TGTGCCAGCAGTGAATCGTCTGTGTGGGGGTGGAACACTGAAGCTTTCTTT.

In the case of this clonotype: The junction shows a germline mismatch at one end, possibly a read error. The rearrangement uses TRBV29-1 and TRBJ1-4; 10 bases are shared with TRBD1. Germline-derived CDR1 and CDR2 are SQVTM and ANQGSEA. There are 13 residues in the CDR3. The chain's CDR3 is CSGATGGGEKPFF. The CDR3 DNA is TGCAGCGGTGCGACAGGGGGCGGTGAAAAACCGTTTTTT.

This clonotype was detected many times. The chain links TRBV5-5 to TRBJ1-4; D ambiguous. Trimming pared 4 bases from V and 8 bases from J, leaving 15 bases between. Germline values: CDR1 SGHKS, CDR2 YYEKEE (reference sequence). CDR3 size: 14 residues. The CDR3 loop reads CASSPSGRFEKLFF. CDR3 coding DNA: TGTGCCAGCAGCCCATCTGGACGGTTCGAAAAACTGTTTTTT.

V gene TRBV6-2 or TRBV6-3 combines with J gene TRBJ1-2; D is perhaps TRBD1 (6 bases). This CDR3 comprises 13 residues. Germline CDR1 and CDR2: MNHEY and SVGEGT. Trimming took off 8 bases at V and 8 bases at J, with 18 bases between the two ends. The CDR3 here is CASQSRGARGYTF. CDR3 nucleotides: TGTGCCAGCCAAAGCCGGGGGGCTCGAGGCTACACCTTC.

A few counts support this clonotype. This sequence joins TRBV5-1 and TRBJ2-3, with TRBD2 matching over 11 bases. The J segment lost 4 bases and the V segment lost 5 bases, leaving 12 bases of the junction unmatched. The CDR3 loop spans 17 amino acids. Looked up from germline, CDR1 is SGHRS and CDR2 is YFSETQ. The DNA for the CDR3 is TGCGCCAGCAGACTGCCGATGACTAGCGGGGATGCAGATACGCAGTATTTT. As protein: CASRLPMTSGDADTQYF.

As regards this clonotype: The missing conserved phenylalanine or tryptophan at the end of this CDR3 makes a read error likely. No DNA is shown, since the ends of the CDR3 on it are uncertain; the CDR3 is the one TCRdb lists. V gene TRBV2 combines with J gene TRBJ2-5; the table's D call, TRBD2, has no DNA check behind it. The CDR3 numbers 14 amino acids, ends counted. Germline values: CDR1 SNHLY, CDR2 FYNNEI. CDR3: CASSPQTRPTIPYV.

The chain carries TRBV10-3 and TRBJ1-6; a possible D gene is TRBD1 (5 bases). Germline CDR1 is ENHRY and CDR2 is SYGVKD. This CDR3 spans 14 amino acids. The V and J ends lost 2 bases and 9 bases respectively, with 11 bases between them. In nucleotides, the CDR3 is TGTGCCATCAGTGAGCAGGGACGGACTTCACCCCTCCACTTT. It encodes CAISEQGRTSPLHF.

The chain combines TRBV10-3 with TRBJ1-2; possibly TRBD1 for D (5 bases). This CDR3 has 14 residues. Germline V lookup: CDR1 ENHRY, CDR2 SYGVKD. Trimming stripped 3 bases from V and 5 bases from J, with 13 bases between. CDR3 DNA: TGTGCCATCAGTGAACGTGACAGCGCTTATGGCTACACCTTC. Its translation is CAISERDSAYGYTF.